This TCR beta chain was captured by sequencing in a study of blood T cells in healthy people across ages. Study-wide findings and caveats: In older individuals, TCR beta diversity per million T cells was lower, falling roughly linearly with age. The CMV status of each donor remained undetermined, and this could have confounded shifts in expanded clonotypes.

A second PCR, run for roughly 7 to 12 cycles, used a sample-barcoded 5' primer plus a J-beta primer mix. TCRdb reprocessed the 5' RACE reads via MiXCR and lists one record per CDR3 protein. The sample consists of 1 million to 1.2 million distinct CDR3 sequences, around two fifths of them appearing once. CDR1 is DFQATT and CDR2 is SNEGSKA in the germline V gene (reference sequence). Trimming at V came to 1 base and at J to 0 bases, leaving 5 bases not matched to a gene. The CDR3 consists of 16 residues. No fewer than 5.5 micrograms of total RNA were isolated from every sample. The table lists this clonotype with a few counts. Its specificity is unknown.

Source material: blood. This chain uses TRBV20-1 with TRBJ1-2; 10 nucleotides agree with TRBD1. The sequence came from a man between 18 and 29 years old in good health. The CDR3 DNA reads as TGCAGTGCTAGAGCGGACAGGGGGGAAGCTAACTATGGCTACACCTTC. This encodes CSARADRGEANYGYTF.